This T cell receptor beta chain emerged from a study of blood T cell repertoires in COVID-19. The wider study: Specimens from acute and convalescent COVID-19 originated in the United States, Italy and Spain. PBMCs, B-cell-depleted T cells, or T cells were the source of the cDNA or gDNA that made up the material.

In the authors' methods: Reference gene primer amplification yielded estimated nucleated cell counts. Assay: immunoSEQ multiplex PCR; the TCRdb copy retains only in-frame clones and omits some. V, J and clone size derive from that table, while D and trimming were established from the DNA sequence. Among about 83,000 clones listed, around 87% were seen once. The TCR originated in a man at least 80 years old with active or convalescent COVID-19. Sample: peripheral blood.

The CDR3 sequence is CASSDSFGGGADTGELFF. DNA of the CDR3: TGTGCCAGCAGTGACTCATTTGGCGGGGGGGCCGACACCGGGGAGCTGTTTTTT. The V and J genes are TRBV6-4 and TRBJ2-2, with 9 bases matching TRBD2. Germline V lookup: CDR1 MRHNA, CDR2 SNTAGT. J was trimmed by 3 bases and V by 0 bases; bases with no gene match: 8. The length of the CDR3 is 18 residues.